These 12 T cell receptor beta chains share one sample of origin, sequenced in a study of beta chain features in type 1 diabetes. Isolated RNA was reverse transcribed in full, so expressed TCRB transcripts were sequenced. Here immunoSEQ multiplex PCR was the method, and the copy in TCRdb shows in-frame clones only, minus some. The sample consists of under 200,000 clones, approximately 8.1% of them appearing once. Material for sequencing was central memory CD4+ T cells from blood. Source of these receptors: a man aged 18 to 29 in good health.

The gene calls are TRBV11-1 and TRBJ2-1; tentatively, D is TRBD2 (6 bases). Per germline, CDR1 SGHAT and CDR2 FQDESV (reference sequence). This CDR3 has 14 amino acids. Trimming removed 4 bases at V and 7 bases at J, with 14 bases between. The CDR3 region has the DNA TGTGCCAGCAGCTACCACCCGGCGGGAAATGAGCAGTTCTTC. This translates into CASSYHPAGNEQFF.

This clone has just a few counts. The CDR3 reads CASSGGQGLYGYTF. Here the CDR3 DNA reads TGTGCCAGCAGCGGGGGACAGGGACTCTATGGCTACACCTTC. The chain carries TRBV5-4 and TRBJ1-2, with TRBD1 matching 9 bases. This CDR3 comprises 14 residues. Germline CDR1 and CDR2: SGHNT and YYREEE (reference sequence). V trimming: 4 bases; J trimming: 4 bases; junction bases outside the gene matches: 5.

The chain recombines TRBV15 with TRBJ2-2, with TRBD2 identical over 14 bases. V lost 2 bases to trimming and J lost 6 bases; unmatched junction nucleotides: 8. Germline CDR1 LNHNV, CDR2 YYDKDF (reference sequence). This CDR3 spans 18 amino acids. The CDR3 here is CATSRMGTSGRVAGELFF. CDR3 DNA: TGTGCCACCAGCAGAATGGGGACTAGCGGGAGAGTCGCCGGGGAGCTGTTTTTT.

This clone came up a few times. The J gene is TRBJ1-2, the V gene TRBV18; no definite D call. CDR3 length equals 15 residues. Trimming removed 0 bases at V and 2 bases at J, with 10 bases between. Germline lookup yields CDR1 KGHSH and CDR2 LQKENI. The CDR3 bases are TGTGCCAGCTCACCACCGTACAGAACCAACTATGGCTACACCTTC. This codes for CASSPPYRTNYGYTF.

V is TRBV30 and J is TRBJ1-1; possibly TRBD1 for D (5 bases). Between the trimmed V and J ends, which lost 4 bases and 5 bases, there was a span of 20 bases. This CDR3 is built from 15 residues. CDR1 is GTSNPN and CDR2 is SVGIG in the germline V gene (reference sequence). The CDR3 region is CAWKVRGVLRTEAFF. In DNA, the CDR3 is TGTGCCTGGAAGGTTCGGGGGGTACTCCGGACTGAAGCTTTCTTT.

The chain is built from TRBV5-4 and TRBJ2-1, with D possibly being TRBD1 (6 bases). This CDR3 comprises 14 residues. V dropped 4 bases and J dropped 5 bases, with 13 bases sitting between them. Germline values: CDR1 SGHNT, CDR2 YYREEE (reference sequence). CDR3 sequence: CASSQPGTHNEQFF. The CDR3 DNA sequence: TGTGCCAGCAGCCAACCCGGGACACACAATGAGCAGTTCTTC.

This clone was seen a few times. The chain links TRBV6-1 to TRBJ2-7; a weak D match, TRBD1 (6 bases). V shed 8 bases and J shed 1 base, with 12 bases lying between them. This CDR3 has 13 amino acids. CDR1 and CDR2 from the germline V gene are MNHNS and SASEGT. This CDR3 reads CASQTGQSYEQYF. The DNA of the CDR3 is TGTGCCAGCCAAACAGGGCAGTCCTACGAGCAGTACTTC.

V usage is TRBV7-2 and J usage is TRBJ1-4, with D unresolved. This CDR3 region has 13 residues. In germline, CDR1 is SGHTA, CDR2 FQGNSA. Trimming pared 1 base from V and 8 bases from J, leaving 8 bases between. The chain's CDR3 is CASSLVGGEKLFF. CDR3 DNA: TGTGCCAGCAGCTTAGTCGGCGGGGAAAAACTGTTTTTT.

CDR3 coding DNA: TGTGCCAGCAGCTTAGGGGGCGCGGGACAGCAAGAGACCCAGTACTTC. It translates to CASSLGGAGQQETQYF. The chain employs TRBV7-9 and TRBJ2-5, with D possibly TRBD1 on 7 matching bases. CDR1 and CDR2 (germline): SEHNR, FQNEAQ (reference sequence). Trimming left V 1 base short and J 2 bases short, with 14 bases between. There are 16 residues in the CDR3.

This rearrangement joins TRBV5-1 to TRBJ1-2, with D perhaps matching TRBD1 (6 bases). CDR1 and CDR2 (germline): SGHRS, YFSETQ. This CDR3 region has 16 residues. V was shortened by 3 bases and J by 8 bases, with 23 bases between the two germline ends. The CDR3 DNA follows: TGCGCCAGCAGCTCGGTCGGACAGCCAAGGAGAGAAGGCTACACCTTC. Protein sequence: CASSSVGQPRREGYTF. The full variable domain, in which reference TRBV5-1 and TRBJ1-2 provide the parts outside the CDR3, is KAGVTQTPRYLIKTRGQQVTLSCSPISGHRSVSWYQQTPGQGLQFLFEYFSETQRNKGNFPGRFSGRQFSNSRSEMNVSTLELGDSALYLCASSSVGQPRREGYTFGSGTRLTVV.

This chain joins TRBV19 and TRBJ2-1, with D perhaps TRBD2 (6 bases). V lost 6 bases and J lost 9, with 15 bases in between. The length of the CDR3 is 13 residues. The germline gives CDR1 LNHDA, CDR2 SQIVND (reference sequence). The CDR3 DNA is TGTGCCAGTAGCCCGACTAGTGTCGGTGAGCAGTTCTTC. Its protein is CASSPTSVGEQFF.

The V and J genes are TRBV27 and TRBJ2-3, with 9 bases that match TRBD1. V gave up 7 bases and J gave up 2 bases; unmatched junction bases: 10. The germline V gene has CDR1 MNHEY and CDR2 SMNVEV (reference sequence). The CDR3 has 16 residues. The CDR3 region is CASTLLGQGLTDTQYF. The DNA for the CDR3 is TGTGCCAGCACACTTCTGGGACAGGGCCTCACAGATACGCAGTATTTT.